The TCR beta chain described here comes from a study of shared clonotypes between healthy human individuals. Study in general: Donors were a couple of women and a few men aged 18 to 49.

For this clone: The antigen is not known.

Study-wide findings and caveats: Clonotypes shared by all four sorted-subset donors had higher generation probabilities than non-shared clonotypes. Memory subsets had estimated richness that was generally smaller than that of naive subsets.

CDR1 is SNHLY and CDR2 is FYNNEI in the germline V gene. The CDR3 contains 13 residues. Trimming at V came to 5 bases and at J to 5 bases, leaving 2 bases not matched to a gene. TCRdb's table, derived via immunoSEQ multiplex PCR, lists solely in-frame clones and lacks some. The sample holds about 2.4 million clones, roughly 93% seen once. This receptor was taken from a man aged 18 to 30 in good health. Some clones in this sample may be carry-over from other donors' samples. V and J are TRBV2 and TRBJ2-2; 7 bases are shared with TRBD1. Sequencing input: naive CD4+ T cells from PBMCs. The subset: CD45RA+ positively selected. The CDR3 nucleotides read TGTGCCAGCAGTAAACAGGGGACCGGGGAGCTGTTTTTT. Encoded protein: CASSKQGTGELFF.